This T cell receptor beta chain was identified during a study of Graves' ophthalmopathy and Graves' hyperthyroidism. Regarding this clonotype: Antigen: not known.

Germline CDR1 is MGHDK and CDR2 is SYGVNS. The trim removed 8 bases at V and 0 bases at J, leaving 9 bases unmatched. There are 16 residues in the CDR3. The authors amplified TCR beta CDR3 regions, and they did so from RNA transcripts for repertoire sequencing. HTBI primers primed a first-round RT-PCR, and a second-round multiplex PCR followed. TCRdb re-called the multiplex PCR reads through MiXCR, storing one row per CDR3 protein. The sample holds approximately 640,000 distinct CDR3 sequences, roughly 41% seen once. Notes on the study in general: Blood also carried most expanded thyroid clonotypes exceeding 0.001 frequency. This model predicted ophthalmopathy progression (sensitivity roughly 70%, specificity 72.22%).

The sequence was obtained from an adult man with Graves' ophthalmopathy. The chain has TRBV25-1 and TRBJ2-2; 7 positions agree with TRBD1. The sample was peripheral blood. The DNA of the CDR3 is TGTGCCAGCTCACCACAGGGGACGACGAACACCGGGGAGCTGTTTTTT. Translated: CASSPQGTTNTGELFF.